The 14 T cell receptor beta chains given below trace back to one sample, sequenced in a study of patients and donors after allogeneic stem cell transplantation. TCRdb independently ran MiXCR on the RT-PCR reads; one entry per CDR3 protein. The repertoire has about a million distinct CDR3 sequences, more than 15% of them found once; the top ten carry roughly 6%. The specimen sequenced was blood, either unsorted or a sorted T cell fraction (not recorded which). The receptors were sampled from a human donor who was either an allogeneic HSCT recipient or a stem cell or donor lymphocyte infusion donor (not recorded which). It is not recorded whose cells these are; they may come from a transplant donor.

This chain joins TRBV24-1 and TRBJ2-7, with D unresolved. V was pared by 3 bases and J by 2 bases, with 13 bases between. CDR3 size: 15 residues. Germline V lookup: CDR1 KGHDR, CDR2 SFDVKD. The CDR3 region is CATSDRQNFPYEQYF. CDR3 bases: TGTGCCACCAGTGATCGGCAGAATTTTCCCTACGAGCAGTACTTC.

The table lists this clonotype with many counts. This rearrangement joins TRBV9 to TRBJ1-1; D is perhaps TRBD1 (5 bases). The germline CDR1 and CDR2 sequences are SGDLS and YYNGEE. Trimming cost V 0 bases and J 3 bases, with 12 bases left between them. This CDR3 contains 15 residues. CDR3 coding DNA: TGTGCCAGCAGCGTAGGAGTCGGCAGGGACACTGAAGCTTTCTTT. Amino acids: CASSVGVGRDTEAFF.

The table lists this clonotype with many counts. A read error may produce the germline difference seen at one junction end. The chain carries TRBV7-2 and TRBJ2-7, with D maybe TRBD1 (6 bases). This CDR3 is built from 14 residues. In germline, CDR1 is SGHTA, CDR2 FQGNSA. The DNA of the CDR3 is TGCGCCAGCAGCTTGAGCAGGGGATCGTACGAGCAGTACTTC. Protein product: CASSLSRGSYEQYF. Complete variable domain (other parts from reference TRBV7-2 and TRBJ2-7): GAGVSQSPSNKVTEKGKDVELRCDPISGHTALYWYRQSLGQGLEFLIYFQGNSAPDKSGLPSDRFSAERTGGSVSTLTIQRTQQEDSAVYLCASSLSRGSYEQYFGPGTRLTVT.

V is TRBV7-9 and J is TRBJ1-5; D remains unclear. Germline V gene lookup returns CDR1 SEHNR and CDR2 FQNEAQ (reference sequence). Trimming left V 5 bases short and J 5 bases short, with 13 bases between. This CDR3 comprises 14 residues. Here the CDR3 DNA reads TGTGCCAGCAGCCCCGTTCTTGGCGATCAGCCCCAGCATTTT. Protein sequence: CASSPVLGDQPQHF. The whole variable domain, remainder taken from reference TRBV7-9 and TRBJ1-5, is DTGVSQNPRHKITKRGQNVTFRCDPISEHNRLYWYRQTLGQGPEFLTYFQNEAQLEKSRLLSDRFSAERPKGSFSTLEIQRTEQGDSAMYLCASSPVLGDQPQHFGDGTRLSIL.

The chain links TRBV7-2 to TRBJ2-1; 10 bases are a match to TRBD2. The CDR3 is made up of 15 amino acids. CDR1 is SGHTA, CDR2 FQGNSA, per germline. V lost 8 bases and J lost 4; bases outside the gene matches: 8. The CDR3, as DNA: TGTGCCAGCCTACCGGGACTAGCGCTTTACAATGAGCAGTTCTTC. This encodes CASLPGLALYNEQFF.

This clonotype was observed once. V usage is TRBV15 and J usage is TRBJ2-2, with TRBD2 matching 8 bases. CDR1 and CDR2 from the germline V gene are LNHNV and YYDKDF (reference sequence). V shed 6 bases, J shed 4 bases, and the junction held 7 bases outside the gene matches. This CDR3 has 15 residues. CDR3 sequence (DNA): TGTGCCACCAGGGGGACTAGGATAACCACCGGGGAGCTGTTTTTT. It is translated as CATRGTRITTGELFF.

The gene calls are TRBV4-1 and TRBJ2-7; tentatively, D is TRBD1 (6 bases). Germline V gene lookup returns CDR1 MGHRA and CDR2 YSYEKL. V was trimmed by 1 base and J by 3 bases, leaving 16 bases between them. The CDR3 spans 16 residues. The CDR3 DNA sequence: TGCGCCAGCAGCCAAGGGTGGCAGGGGATCCTCTACGAGCAGTACTTC. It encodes CASSQGWQGILYEQYF.

The CDR3 DNA follows: TGCAGTGCTATGGGCCTTTCTCATGAGCAGTTCTTC. The encoded protein is CSAMGLSHEQFF. The chain recombines TRBV20-1 with TRBJ2-1, with D unresolved. The germline V gene encodes CDR1 DFQATT and CDR2 SNEGSKA (reference sequence). The CDR3 covers 12 residues. The V gene lost 4 bases and the J gene lost 8 bases, with 12 bases spanning the gap.

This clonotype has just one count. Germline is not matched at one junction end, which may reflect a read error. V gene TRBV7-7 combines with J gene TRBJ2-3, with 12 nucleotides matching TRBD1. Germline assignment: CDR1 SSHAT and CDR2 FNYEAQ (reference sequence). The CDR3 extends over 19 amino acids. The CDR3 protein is CASSLGLGTGGPRADTQYF. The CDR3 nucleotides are TGTGCTAGCAGCTTAGGACTCGGGACAGGGGGCCCTAGGGCAGATACGCAGTATTTT.

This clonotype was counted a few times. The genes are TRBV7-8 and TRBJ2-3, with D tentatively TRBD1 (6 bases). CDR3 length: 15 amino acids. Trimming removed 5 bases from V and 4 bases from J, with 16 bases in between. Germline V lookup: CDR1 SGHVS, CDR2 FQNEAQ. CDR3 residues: CASSAATGNPDTQYF. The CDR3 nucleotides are TGTGCCAGCAGCGCAGCAACAGGGAATCCAGATACGCAGTATTTT.

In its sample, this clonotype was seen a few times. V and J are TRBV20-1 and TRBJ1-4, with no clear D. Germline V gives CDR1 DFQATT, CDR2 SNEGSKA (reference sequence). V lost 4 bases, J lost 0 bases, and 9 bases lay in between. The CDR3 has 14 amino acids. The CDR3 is CSATWAATNEKLFF. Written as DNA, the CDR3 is TGCAGTGCTACATGGGCTGCAACTAATGAAAAACTGTTTTTT.

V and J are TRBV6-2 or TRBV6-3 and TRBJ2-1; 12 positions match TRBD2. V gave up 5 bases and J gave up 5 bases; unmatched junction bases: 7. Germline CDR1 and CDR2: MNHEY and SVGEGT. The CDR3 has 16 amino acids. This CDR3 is CASSRLGTSGHNEQFF. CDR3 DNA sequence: TGTGCCAGCAGTCGCCTCGGGACTAGCGGGCACAATGAGCAGTTCTTC.

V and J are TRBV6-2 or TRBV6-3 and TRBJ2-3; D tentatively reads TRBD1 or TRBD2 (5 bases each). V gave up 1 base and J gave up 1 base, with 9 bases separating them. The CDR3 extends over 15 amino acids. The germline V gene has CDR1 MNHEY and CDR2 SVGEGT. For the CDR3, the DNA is TGTGCCAGCAGTTACTGGCAGGGAGGCACAGATACGCAGTATTTT. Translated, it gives CASSYWQGGTDTQYF.

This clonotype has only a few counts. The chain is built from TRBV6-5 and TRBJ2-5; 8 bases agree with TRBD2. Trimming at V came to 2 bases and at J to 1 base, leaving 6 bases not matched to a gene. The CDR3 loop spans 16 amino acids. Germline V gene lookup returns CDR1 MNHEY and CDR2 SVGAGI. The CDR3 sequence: CASSYDSGVGQETQYF. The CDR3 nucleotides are TGTGCCAGCAGTTACGATAGCGGGGTGGGCCAAGAGACCCAGTACTTC.